These 32 T cell receptor beta chains came from one sample sequenced in a study of response to subunit inactivated influenza vaccine. Via MiXCR, TCRdb re-called the RT-PCR reads, giving one row per CDR3 protein. The table shows 550,000 to 800,000 distinct CDR3 sequences, with about 15% occurring only once. This material consisted of PBMCs from blood, taken around two weeks before vaccination. The source is a man aged 50-60 years who received an inactivated influenza vaccine.

This clonotype showed up just a few times. This chain joins TRBV24-1 and TRBJ1-5; D is uncertain. CDR1 and CDR2 from the germline V gene are KGHDR and SFDVKD. The CDR3 has 14 residues. V lost 4 bases, J lost 4 bases, and 10 bases lay in between. The CDR3 loop is CATSESWINQPQHF. CDR3 bases: TGTGCCACCAGTGAATCTTGGATTAATCAGCCCCAGCATTTT.

This clonotype was counted between two and nine times. V and J are TRBV28 and TRBJ1-4; the match to TRBD1 covers 8 bases. The CDR3 consists of 15 residues. Per germline, CDR1 MDHEN and CDR2 SYDVKM. After removal of 5 bases from V and 6 bases from J, the junction contained 8 bases not matched to a gene. CDR3 DNA: TGTGCCAGCAGTGGTCCCGGGACAGGAGATGAAAAACTGTTTTTT. Protein: CASSGPGTGDEKLFF.

The chain is built from TRBV15 and TRBJ1-1; D perhaps matches TRBD1 (5 bases). Germline V CDR1 and CDR2: LNHNV, YYDKDF (reference sequence). CDR3 size: 15 residues. V lost 1 base to trimming and J lost 4 bases, with 13 bases between them. The CDR3 is CATSRGGAGGTEAFF. Written as DNA, the CDR3 is TGTGCCACCAGCAGAGGGGGAGCCGGGGGCACTGAAGCTTTCTTT.

This clonotype was picked up a small number of times. The J gene is TRBJ2-1, the V gene TRBV3-1, with 8 positions matching TRBD2. Looked up from germline, CDR1 is LGHDT and CDR2 is YNNKEL (reference sequence). The length of the CDR3 is 11 residues. The V and J ends lost 3 bases and 12 bases, in that order; junction bases with no gene match: 1. In DNA, the CDR3 is TGTGCCAGCAGCCAGAGCGGGGGGCAGTTCTTC. Translation: CASSQSGGQFF.

The chain couples TRBV10-3 to TRBJ2-6, with TRBD1 matching 7 bases. The CDR3 extends over 20 amino acids. The V and J ends lost 1 base and 4 bases, in that order; junction bases with no gene match: 16. Looked up from germline, CDR1 is ENHRY and CDR2 is SYGVKD. The CDR3 nucleotides read TGTGCCATCAGTGAGTGGGACAGCGTGATTCCCTCCGGGGGGGCCAACGTCCTGACTTTC. It specifies CAISEWDSVIPSGGANVLTF.

The chain has TRBV29-1 and TRBJ2-5; a weak D match, TRBD1 (6 bases). Germline CDR1 and CDR2: SQVTM and ANQGSEA. V shed 1 base and J shed 7 bases, with 13 bases lying between them. This CDR3 region has 13 residues. The DNA for the CDR3 is TGCAGCGTTGAAGGGGGGTCCAGGGGGACCCAGTACTTC. Protein: CSVEGGSRGTQYF.

V usage is TRBV20-1 and J usage is TRBJ2-7; 11 nucleotides line up with TRBD1. Germline V gene lookup returns CDR1 DFQATT and CDR2 SNEGSKA (reference sequence). V was clipped by 1 base and J by 4 bases; unmatched bases: 6. There are 15 residues in the CDR3. The CDR3 DNA is TGCAGTGCTAGAGCTACCGGACAGGGGGCTTACGAGCAGTACTTC. It encodes CSARATGQGAYEQYF.

The rearrangement links TRBV2 to TRBJ2-2, with TRBD2 matching 13 bases. The CDR3 contains 16 residues. Germline CDR1 and CDR2: SNHLY and FYNNEI. Losses at the gene ends were 2 bases for V and 6 bases for J; bases not matched to a gene: 3. CDR3 region: CASSERGTSGAGELFF. CDR3 in DNA: TGTGCCAGCAGTGAACGTGGGACTAGCGGGGCCGGGGAGCTGTTTTTT.

This clonotype was seen a handful of times. The chain carries TRBV29-1 and TRBJ2-3; D is perhaps TRBD1 (5 bases). There are 15 residues in the CDR3. Germline CDR1 and CDR2: SQVTM and ANQGSEA. V gave up 3 bases and J gave up 0 bases, with 13 bases separating them. The CDR3 region has the DNA TGCAGCGTTGAGGGGCAGCAAAGAAGCACAGATACGCAGTATTTT. It encodes CSVEGQQRSTDTQYF.

This clonotype has a count of ten or more. The chain joins TRBV12-3 or TRBV12-4 to TRBJ2-2; TRBD1 agrees at 7 bases. The CDR3 is made up of 16 amino acids. After removal of 1 base from V and 5 bases from J, the junction contained 7 bases not matched to a gene. The chain's CDR3 is CASSLEAGGQTGELFF. DNA of the CDR3: TGTGCCAGCAGTTTAGAGGCAGGGGGACAGACCGGGGAGCTGTTTTTT.

This clonotype was found a few times. This chain joins TRBV19 and TRBJ1-5; unclear D gene. Trimming stripped 7 bases from V and 3 bases from J, with 16 bases between. The CDR3 covers 15 residues. Germline loops: CDR1 LNHDA, CDR2 SQIVND (reference sequence). The CDR3 DNA follows: TGTGCCAGTACCAAATCCTGGGGATCCAATCAGCCCCAGCATTTT. Translation: CASTKSWGSNQPQHF.

The chain joins TRBV7-2 to TRBJ2-5; D remains ambiguous. The CDR3 is 14 residues long. V was cut by 1 base and J by 1 base, with 7 bases left in between. Germline CDR1 is SGHTA and CDR2 is FQGNSA. CDR3 DNA: TGTGCCAGCAGCTTAGGTTTCAGCCAAGAGACCCAGTACTTC. Its protein product is CASSLGFSQETQYF.

The chain couples TRBV19 to TRBJ2-2; D unresolved. The CDR3 spans 13 residues. Trimming removed 4 bases at V and 5 bases at J, with 8 bases between. Germline CDR1 LNHDA, CDR2 SQIVND (reference sequence). The chain's CDR3 is CASSKLLTGELFF. The DNA of the CDR3 is TGTGCCAGTAGTAAACTATTAACCGGGGAGCTGTTTTTT.

CDR3 DNA: TGTGCCAGCAGTAGCCCCGGGACTAGCGGCGCCAAGGGTGCCTACAATGAGCAGTTCTTC. Residues: CASSSPGTSGAKGAYNEQFF. This chain joins TRBV28 and TRBJ2-1, with 11 bases that match TRBD2. CDR1 is MDHEN, CDR2 SYDVKM, per germline. The J segment lost 2 bases and the V segment lost 5 bases, leaving 17 bases of the junction unmatched. The CDR3 is 20 amino acids.

The V and J genes are TRBV5-1 and TRBJ1-1, with 9 nucleotides matching TRBD1. Germline V gene lookup returns CDR1 SGHRS and CDR2 YFSETQ. The CDR3 length is 13 residues. Trimming at V came to 3 bases and at J to 11 bases, leaving 8 bases not matched to a gene. The CDR3 region has the DNA TGCGCCAGCAGCTGGACAGGGGCGAGAGGCGCTTTCTTT. This codes for CASSWTGARGAFF.

V gene TRBV7-2 combines with J gene TRBJ2-3; TRBD1 might be the D (6 bases). The V end was cut by 2 bases, the J end by 1 base, with 10 bases between. CDR3 length: 15 amino acids. Germline lookup yields CDR1 SGHTA and CDR2 FQGNSA. CDR3 region: CASSLRGWGTDTQYF. The CDR3 nucleotides are TGTGCCAGCAGCTTAAGGGGGTGGGGCACAGATACGCAGTATTTT.

This clonotype was counted only a few times. The chain combines TRBV7-8 with TRBJ2-7; D is possibly TRBD1 (6 bases). Germline V gene data show CDR1 as SGHVS and CDR2 as FQNEAQ. This CDR3 has 16 amino acids. Trimming left V 3 bases short and J 6 bases short, with 21 bases between. DNA of the CDR3: TGTGCCAGCAGCTTGGGGCTACAGGGTGGGTCCGGCGAGCAGTACTTC. This codes for CASSLGLQGGSGEQYF.

The rearrangement uses TRBV20-1 and TRBJ1-1; D call uncertain. The V and J ends lost 4 bases and 1 base respectively, with 10 bases between them. The CDR3 extends over 13 amino acids. Germline CDR1 reads DFQATT; CDR2 reads SNEGSKA (reference sequence). CDR3 sequence (DNA): TGCAGTGCTAATCTCGGATCGAACACTGAAGCTTTCTTT. It translates to CSANLGSNTEAFF.

The chain is built from TRBV20-1 and TRBJ2-3; TRBD2 matches 10 bases. The CDR3 is made up of 15 amino acids. Germline V CDR1 and CDR2: DFQATT, SNEGSKA (reference sequence). With V trimmed by 0 bases and J by 7 bases, 7 bases remained unmatched. The CDR3 loop reads CSARDPAGGLHTQYF. The CDR3 nucleotides are TGCAGTGCTAGAGATCCAGCGGGGGGGTTACATACGCAGTATTTT.

To note about this clonotype: In this CDR3 the conserved last residue, phenylalanine or tryptophan, is missing, so a read error is likely. CDR3 DNA: TGTGCCAGCAGCCTTACGTTACAGTTAGTCTACAATGAGCAGTTCTAC. This translates into CASSLTLQLVYNEQFY. The V gene is TRBV7-9, the J gene TRBJ2-1; D gene ambiguous. The V gene's germline CDR1 is SEHNR and CDR2 FQNEAQ (reference sequence). V shed 5 bases and J shed 3 bases, with 17 bases lying between them. This CDR3 is built from 16 residues.

This chain joins TRBV20-1 and TRBJ1-4; D ambiguous. This CDR3 spans 14 amino acids. Germline lookup yields CDR1 DFQATT and CDR2 SNEGSKA (reference sequence). Trimming took 6 bases from V and 7 from J, leaving 18 bases between them. Here the CDR3 DNA reads TGCAGTGCCTTTGGCGGGGAGGAGGGTGAAAAACTGTTTTTT. Its protein is CSAFGGEEGEKLFF.

There are a few counts of this clonotype. The chain is built from TRBV15 and TRBJ2-3; 11 nucleotides line up with TRBD2. Germline lookup yields CDR1 LNHNV and CDR2 YYDKDF (reference sequence). Unmatched junction bases numbered 11, after V lost 4 bases and J lost 2 bases. The CDR3 extends over 18 amino acids. The CDR3 region has the DNA TGTGCCACCAGCAATACCTATGGACTAGCGGGCTCCACAGATACGCAGTATTTT. The encoded protein is CATSNTYGLAGSTDTQYF.

The chain combines TRBV6-2 or TRBV6-3 with TRBJ2-6; TRBD1 matches at 7 bases. CDR1 and CDR2 (germline): MNHEY, SVGEGT. The CDR3 runs 18 residues. V gave up 5 bases and J gave up 0 bases; unmatched junction bases: 10. DNA for the CDR3: TGTGCCAGCAGTAAGGGACAGACTTCTCTCTCTGGGGCCAACGTCCTGACTTTC. Translating gives CASSKGQTSLSGANVLTF.

This clonotype was picked up a small number of times. The rearrangement joins TRBV6-1 to TRBJ2-7, with a weak D call TRBD1 (6 bases). Looked up from germline, CDR1 is MNHNS and CDR2 is SASEGT. This CDR3 contains 13 residues. Trimming left V 5 bases short and J 6 bases short, with 14 bases between. The CDR3 region has the DNA TGTGCCAGCAGTCAATTCGACAGGAGCGAGCAGTACTTC. It codes for CASSQFDRSEQYF.

The sample holds many counts of this clonotype. The rearrangement joins TRBV6-2 or TRBV6-3 to TRBJ2-7; D is tentatively TRBD1 or TRBD2 (5 bases each). V was trimmed by 10 bases and J by 2 bases, leaving 12 bases between them. The CDR3 has 12 amino acids. CDR1 MNHEY and CDR2 SVGEGT come from the germline V gene. The CDR3 here is CATRDGTYEQYF. Written as DNA, the CDR3 is TGTGCCACCCGGGACGGGACCTACGAGCAGTACTTC.

The gene calls are TRBV5-1 and TRBJ2-5, with 8 bases that match TRBD2. Trimming removed 4 bases from V and 5 bases from J; junction bases left unmatched: 7. CDR3 length equals 14 residues. Looked up from germline, CDR1 is SGHRS and CDR2 is YFSETQ. The CDR3 loop reads CASSPPTSVETQYF. The CDR3 region has the DNA TGCGCCAGCAGCCCGCCGACTAGCGTGGAGACCCAGTACTTC.

This clonotype was detected a few times. The V and J genes are TRBV7-9 and TRBJ2-1; 8 bases align to TRBD1. The CDR3 runs 14 residues. The V segment lost 5 bases and the J segment 6 bases; nucleotides outside the gene matches: 6. Germline V gene data show CDR1 as SEHNR and CDR2 as FQNEAQ (reference sequence). In DNA form, the CDR3 reads TGTGCCAGCAGCCAATCCGGGACAGGCAATGAGCAGTTCTTC. It encodes CASSQSGTGNEQFF.

This clonotype appeared a few times. This chain uses TRBV7-8 with TRBJ1-5; D not certain. V gave up 2 bases and J gave up 3 bases, with 14 bases separating them. Germline V gene sequence: CDR1 SGHVS, CDR2 FQNEAQ. CDR3 length: 16 amino acids. In DNA, the CDR3 is TGTGCCAGCAGCTTAAACGGTATCCTTTTCAATCAGCCCCAGCATTTT. Translation: CASSLNGILFNQPQHF.

The table lists this clonotype with many counts. The J gene is TRBJ2-3, the V gene TRBV29-1; D unresolved. Per germline, CDR1 SQVTM and CDR2 ANQGSEA. Trimming took off 6 bases at V and 5 bases at J, with 15 bases between the two ends. This CDR3 has 13 amino acids. The CDR3 spells CSVAPLTRDTQYF. The CDR3 bases are TGCAGCGTAGCACCATTAACCCGAGATACGCAGTATTTT.

This clonotype was detected a few times. The CDR3 coding sequence is TGTGCCAGCAGCCGCATCACAGGGTACACTGAAGCTTTCTTT. Its translation: CASSRITGYTEAFF. The V and J genes are TRBV5-6 and TRBJ1-1, with D perhaps matching TRBD1 (6 bases). Germline assignment: CDR1 SGHDT and CDR2 YYEEEE. This CDR3 region has 14 residues. Between the trimmed V and J ends, which lost 4 bases and 3 bases, there was a span of 13 bases.

The CDR3 protein is CASSQDLTIPNYGYTF. The CDR3, as DNA: TGCGCCAGCAGCCAAGATCTTACTATACCTAACTATGGCTACACCTTC. This rearrangement joins TRBV4-1 to TRBJ1-2; D gene uncertain. Germline V lookup: CDR1 MGHRA, CDR2 YSYEKL. The CDR3 extends over 16 amino acids. V dropped 0 bases and J dropped 0 bases, with 11 bases sitting between them.

Only a few counts were recorded for this clonotype. This rearrangement joins TRBV20-1 to TRBJ1-2; D unclear. V dropped 5 bases and J dropped 5 bases, with 18 bases sitting between them. CDR3 size: 14 residues. Germline V gene sequence: CDR1 DFQATT, CDR2 SNEGSKA (reference sequence). The CDR3 DNA reads as TGCAGTGCTCCGGCCGGTGCAGGTGGATATGGCTACACCTTC. Protein product: CSAPAGAGGYGYTF.